The 5 T cell receptor beta chains below all came from one sample that was sequenced in a study of Ad26.COV2.S vaccination and SARS-CoV-2 variants. Generated by immunoSEQ multiplex PCR, the TCRdb table keeps only in-frame clones and is missing some. The sample consists of roughly 350,000 clones, around nine tenths of them appearing once. As for treatment: roughly 20 received Ad26.COV2.S at low or high dose, single or two shots; several received placebo; per-sample allocation not given. The samples were gathered on day 63 after the first injection of vaccine or placebo. The sequencing used peripheral blood, collected in a trial of Ad26.COV2.S vaccine versus placebo. The receptor set was obtained from a person between 18 and 60 years old who received the Ad26.COV2.S COVID-19 vaccine or a placebo.

The chain couples TRBV5-4 to TRBJ2-1, with D uncertain. The V gene lost 4 bases and the J gene lost 0 bases, with 14 bases spanning the gap. The germline V gene has CDR1 SGHNT and CDR2 YYREEE (reference sequence). The CDR3 consists of 16 residues. As DNA, the CDR3 is TGTGCCAGCAGCGACACAGATACGAGCTCCTACAATGAGCAGTTCTTC. Translated: CASSDTDTSSYNEQFF.

This chain links TRBV7-9 with TRBJ1-5; 7 bases fit TRBD1. V trimming: 4 bases; J trimming: 5 bases; junction bases outside the gene matches: 5. Germline V CDR1 and CDR2: SEHNR, FQNEAQ (reference sequence). CDR3 length: 14 residues. The CDR3 loop is CASSSGQPHQPQHF. The CDR3 region has the DNA TGTGCCAGCAGCTCGGGACAGCCTCATCAGCCCCAGCATTTT.

The chain combines TRBV29-1 with TRBJ2-5; D perhaps matches TRBD1 (5 bases). V was shortened by 2 bases and J by 4 bases, with 11 bases between the two germline ends. The CDR3 has 13 amino acids. Germline CDR1 is SQVTM and CDR2 is ANQGSEA. CDR3 loop: CSVESPDRETQYF. The CDR3 DNA reads as TGCAGCGTTGAAAGCCCCGACAGAGAGACCCAGTACTTC.

This clone came up once. The chain has TRBV6-6 and TRBJ2-7; TRBD1 agrees at 7 bases. The CDR3 is 14 residues long. V dropped 2 bases and J dropped 2; count of bases not matched to a gene: 3. Germline CDR1 reads MNHNY; CDR2 reads SVGAGI (reference sequence). As DNA, the CDR3 is TGTGCCAGCAGTTACAGGACAGGAACCTACGAGCAGTACTTC. Translating it yields CASSYRTGTYEQYF.

The genes are TRBV6-6 and TRBJ2-2, with D possibly TRBD2 on 5 matching bases. The germline gives CDR1 MNHNY, CDR2 SVGAGI (reference sequence). CDR3 length: 13 residues. V was trimmed by 7 bases and J by 5 bases, leaving 11 bases between them. CDR3 loop: CASIRGDTGELFF. In DNA, the CDR3 is TGTGCCAGCATTCGGGGAGATACCGGGGAGCTGTTTTTT.